Presented here are 30 T cell receptor beta chains from one specimen sequenced in a study of esophageal squamous cell carcinoma under preoperative chemotherapy. TCRdb analysed the PCR reads with MiXCR anew, one entry per CDR3 protein. This table holds 15,000 to 20,000 distinct CDR3 sequences, roughly half found once. Described time point: before preoperative PTX-NDP chemotherapy. This sample was obtained from a patient given preoperative chemotherapy. All receptors derive from a human donor with esophageal squamous cell carcinoma. The donor label of this sample is uncertain.

V usage is TRBV7-9 and J usage is TRBJ2-7, with D perhaps matching TRBD1 (5 bases). Trimming shortened V by 2 bases and J by 3 bases, and 5 bases separated the two germline ends. The CDR3 length is 12 residues. Germline values: CDR1 SEHNR, CDR2 FQNEAQ (reference sequence). CDR3 in DNA: TGTGCCAGCAGCTTAACAGGCTACGAGCAGTACTTC. Its protein is CASSLTGYEQYF.

The chain recombines TRBV6-1 with TRBJ2-1; tentative D call: TRBD1 (5 bases). The J call is doubtful: the DNA matches TRBJ2-7 better. CDR1 and CDR2 (germline): MNHNS, SASEGT. This CDR3 contains 13 residues. CDR3: CASGSGPHNEQYF. The CDR3 nucleotides read TGTGCCAGCGGATCAGGGCCACACAATGAGCAGTACTTC.

The rearrangement links TRBV11-1 to TRBJ2-1; the match to TRBD2 covers 7 bases. Trimming at V came to 6 bases and at J to 2 bases, leaving 7 bases not matched to a gene. CDR3 length: 15 amino acids. CDR1 is SGHAT, CDR2 FQDESV, per germline (reference sequence). In DNA form, the CDR3 reads TGTGCCAGCAGACGAGGCGGGGGTACCTACAATGAGCAGTTCTTC. Translation gives CASRRGGGTYNEQFF.

V usage is TRBV11-3 and J usage is TRBJ2-3, with TRBD1 matching over 7 bases. Per the germline V gene, CDR1 is SGHNT and CDR2 is YENEEA. This CDR3 is built from 16 residues. V was clipped by 1 base and J by 2 bases; unmatched bases: 6. Here the CDR3 reads CASSLVSGTDTDTQYF. The CDR3 DNA sequence: TGTGCCAGCAGCTTAGTATCCGGGACAGACACAGATACGCAGTATTTT.

V gene TRBV6-1 combines with J gene TRBJ2-1; TRBD2 aligns across 7 bases. CDR3 size: 16 residues. Germline CDR1 MNHNS, CDR2 SASEGT. V gave up 4 bases and J gave up 13 bases; unmatched junction bases: 19. The CDR3 nucleotides read TGTGCCAGCAGTGTTCGCCCGGCGGGGGTTGCAGAGACCCAGTTCTTC. Its protein product is CASSVRPAGVAETQFF.

The chain has TRBV7-2 and TRBJ2-4, with TRBD1 as a possible D gene (6 bases). Germline V gene data show CDR1 as SGHTA and CDR2 as FQGNSA. This CDR3 is built from 16 residues. Trimming took 3 bases from V and 5 from J, leaving 17 bases between them. The CDR3 DNA reads as TGTGCCAGCAGCTTGGGGGCGGGCCGGGTTCAAAACATTCAGTACTTC. It specifies CASSLGAGRVQNIQYF.

J is TRBJ2-7 and V is TRBV7-9; 8 bases are a match to TRBD1. V shed 3 bases, J shed 6 bases, and the junction held 1 base outside the gene matches. Germline V CDR1 and CDR2: SEHNR, FQNEAQ (reference sequence). This CDR3 is 12 amino acids long. The DNA for the CDR3 is TGTGCCAGCAGCTTGGGGACAGGCGAGCAGTACTTC. The encoded protein is CASSLGTGEQYF.

This sequence joins TRBV6-5 and TRBJ2-1, with D possibly matching TRBD1 (6 bases). Deletions cut 2 bases from V and 13 bases from J, with 21 bases between. The V gene's germline CDR1 is MNHEY and CDR2 SVGAGI. The CDR3 consists of 15 residues. CDR3 DNA: TGTGCCAGCAGTTACGCTGCAGGGGTTACAGAGACCCAGTTCTTC. Protein: CASSYAAGVTETQFF.

This chain joins TRBV12-5 and TRBJ2-5; possibly TRBD1 for D (6 bases). Matching the DNA end better, TRBJ2-7 makes the J call doubtful. The CDR3 runs 13 residues. Germline lookup yields CDR1 LGHNT and CDR2 FRNRAP. The CDR3 DNA follows: TGTGCTAGTGTCAGGGGTCCGGATGACGAGCAGTACTTC. Protein sequence: CASVRGPDDEQYF.

J is TRBJ2-7 and V is TRBV6-5, with 9 nucleotides matching TRBD2. Losses at the gene ends were 2 bases for V and 6 bases for J; bases not matched to a gene: 11. The CDR3 length is 16 residues. Germline CDR1 reads MNHEY; CDR2 reads SVGAGI. Written as DNA, the CDR3 is TGTGCCAGCAGTTACCGATCCGGGACTAGCTCCGCCGAGCAGTACTTC. Protein: CASSYRSGTSSAEQYF.

The chain is built from TRBV7-2 and TRBJ2-4; maybe TRBD2 (5 bases). The V gene lost 11 bases and the J gene lost 12 bases, with 29 bases spanning the gap. The V gene's germline CDR1 is SGHTA and CDR2 FQGNSA. This CDR3 is 15 amino acids long. The CDR3: CAASHGVIAKKTQYF. CDR3 nucleotides: TGTGCCGCGAGCCACGGGGTAATAGCCAAAAAGACTCAGTACTTC. The whole variable domain, filled in from reference TRBV7-2 and TRBJ2-4, reads GAGVSQSPSNKVTEKGKDVELRCDPISGHTALYWYRQSLGQGLEFLIYFQGNSAPDKSGLPSDRFSAERTGGSVSTLTIQRTQQEDSAVYLCAASHGVIAKKTQYFGAGTRLSVL.

As regards this clonotype: The conserved phenylalanine or tryptophan normally closing the CDR3 is absent here, so this likely arose from a read error. The DNA is left out, because the CDR3 cannot be placed on it with certainty; the CDR3 is given as TCRdb lists it. V and J are TRBV7-8 and TRBJ2-5; the listed D gene, TRBD2, was not tested against the DNA. The CDR3 has 16 amino acids, counting both end residues. Per germline, CDR1 SGHVS and CDR2 FQNEAQ. CDR3: CASSSLAGGPPATRLS.

V and J are TRBV12-5 and TRBJ2-4; possibly TRBD1 or TRBD2 for D (6 bases each). The germline V and J ends were trimmed by 6 bases and 13 bases, with 25 bases remaining between them. The germline gives CDR1 LGHNT, CDR2 FRNRAP. The CDR3 has 15 residues. DNA of the CDR3: TGTGCTAGTGGGTTCGGGGGCGGTGGCCAAAACACCCAGTACTTC. Translated: CASGFGGGGQNTQYF. The complete variable domain, with remaining parts taken from reference TRBV12-5 and TRBJ2-4, reads DARVTQTPRHKVTEMGQEVTMRCQPILGHNTVFWYRQTMMQGLELLAYFRNRAPLDDSGMPKDRFSAEMPDATLATLKIQPSEPRDSAVYFCASGFGGGGQNTQYFGAGTRLSVL.

In regard to this clonotype: This likely comes from a read error, as the CDR3 has no conserved phenylalanine or tryptophan at its end. It is unclear where the CDR3 begins or ends on the DNA, so no DNA is shown, and the CDR3 is as TCRdb lists it. The rearrangement uses TRBV7-6 and TRBJ2-5; the table calls TRBD1, which could not be checked here. Germline V lookup: CDR1 SGHVS, CDR2 FNYEAQ. Counting both end residues, the CDR3 totals 16 amino acids. The chain's CDR3 is CASSRGVRLEQETQHS.

V is TRBV6-5 and J is TRBJ2-4; a possible D gene is TRBD1 (5 bases). This CDR3 has 16 residues. Per germline, CDR1 MNHEY and CDR2 SVGAGI. Trimming took 8 bases from V and 13 from J, leaving 30 bases between them. CDR3 residues: CASRYSRLWGKNTQYF. The CDR3 bases are TGTGCCAGCCGCTACTCGAGGCTGTGGGGCAAAAATACGCAGTACTTC.

About this clonotype itself: The CDR3 does not end in the conserved phenylalanine or tryptophan, so this is likely a read error. The limits of the CDR3 on the DNA are not certain, so only TCRdb's listed CDR3 is given. This chain connects TRBV6-5 to TRBJ2-5; the table's D call TRBD1 went unverified against the DNA. Per germline, CDR1 MNHEY and CDR2 SVGAGI. The CDR3 spans 17 amino acids, including both terminal residues. The CDR3 reads CASRYSGGGAGQETQFS.

This clonotype was picked up a small number of times. J is TRBJ2-7 and V is TRBV7-3; 12 nucleotides line up with TRBD2. The CDR3 contains 15 residues. CDR1 SGHTA and CDR2 FQGTGA come from the germline V gene. V shed 5 bases and J 4 bases; nucleotides not matched to a gene: 6. This chain's CDR3 is CASSRGLAGPYEQYF. The CDR3, as DNA: TGTGCCAGCAGCCGTGGACTAGCGGGACCTTACGAGCAGTACTTC.

This clonotype has at least ten counts. This rearrangement joins TRBV6-1 to TRBJ2-2; TRBD1 matches at 10 bases. The CDR3 length is 15 residues. The V gene end was trimmed by 5 bases and the J gene end by 4 bases; junction bases not matched to a gene: 4. The germline CDR1 and CDR2 sequences are MNHNS and SASEGT. The CDR3 is CASSQRTGGTGELFF. The DNA of the CDR3 is TGTGCCAGCAGTCAACGGACAGGGGGCACCGGGGAGCTGTTTTTT.

As concerns this clonotype: Without the conserved terminal phenylalanine or tryptophan, this CDR3 likely stems from a read error. Because the CDR3's place on the DNA is in doubt, the DNA is left out and the CDR3 is given as listed by TCRdb. This chain uses TRBV6-5 with TRBJ2-5; the table calls TRBD1, which could not be checked here. From its first to its last residue, the CDR3 has 17 amino acids. Germline CDR1 and CDR2: MNHEY and SVGAGI. The CDR3 spells CAGSSSRGGAGPASQLS.

This clonotype was recorded a few times. This chain uses TRBV6-1 with TRBJ2-7; D is possibly TRBD2 (7 bases). CDR3 size: 17 residues. The V end lost 1 base, the J end lost 1 base, and 17 bases lay between the germline ends. Germline V gene lookup returns CDR1 MNHNS and CDR2 SASEGT. CDR3 nucleotide sequence: TGTGCCAGCAGTGAAGGGGGAGGGGGTTGGAGTTCCTACGAGCAGTACTTC. The encoded protein is CASSEGGGGWSSYEQYF.

This clonotype is large. The chain employs TRBV7-7 and TRBJ2-1; D possibly corresponds to TRBD1 (6 bases). The germline V and J ends were trimmed by 5 bases and 6 bases, with 11 bases remaining between them. The CDR3 spans 13 residues. Germline CDR1 is SSHAT and CDR2 is FNYEAQ (reference sequence). The CDR3 region has the DNA TGTGCCAGCAGCCAGGGGCGGGTCAATGAGCAGTTCTTC. This encodes CASSQGRVNEQFF.

This chain joins TRBV7-2 and TRBJ1-2; 7 nucleotides agree with TRBD1. The CDR3 has 12 residues. With V trimmed by 4 bases and J by 5 bases, 1 base remained unmatched. CDR1 and CDR2 from the germline V gene are SGHTA and FQGNSA. CDR3 sequence (DNA): TGTGCCAGCAGCTCGACAGGGTATGGCTACACCTTC. Protein sequence: CASSSTGYGYTF.

This clonotype has a single count. The V gene is TRBV7-8, the J gene TRBJ2-5; TRBD1 agrees at 9 bases. Near its end, the DNA agrees better with TRBJ2-1, so the J call may be wrong. The CDR3 has 15 amino acids. Germline V lookup: CDR1 SGHVS, CDR2 FQNEAQ. The CDR3 DNA reads as TGTGCCAGCAGCTTAATGCTAGGACAGGGGATCGAGCAGTTCTTC. Translating gives CASSLMLGQGIEQFF.

The chain combines TRBV19 with TRBJ1-2, with D perhaps TRBD1 (6 bases). Germline V gives CDR1 LNHDA, CDR2 SQIVND (reference sequence). V lost 9 bases to trimming and J lost 0 bases, with 23 bases between them. The CDR3 consists of 17 residues. The CDR3 DNA reads TGTGCCAGCTTACTCCGGGACATCGAGGCCACTAACTATGGCTACACCTTC. Amino acid sequence: CASLLRDIEATNYGYTF.

About this clonotype itself: The junction differs from germline at one of its ends, possibly a read error. The chain recombines TRBV7-2 with TRBJ2-3; tentatively, D is TRBD2 (6 bases). The CDR3 length is 16 residues. Per the germline V gene, CDR1 is SGHTA and CDR2 is FQGNSA. The DNA for the CDR3 is TGTGCCAGCAGGGGATCGGCCGGAACTAGCCCAGATACGCAGTACTTT. Encoded protein: CASRGSAGTSPDTQYF.

Remarks on this clonotype: The junction departs from the called germline gene at one end, perhaps through a read error. The chain links TRBV7-3 to TRBJ2-5; TRBD2 agrees at 7 bases. Germline CDR1 is SGHTA and CDR2 is FQGTGA. This CDR3 region has 15 residues. The CDR3 loop reads CASRATSGDQETQYF. The DNA of the CDR3 is TGTGCCAGCAGGGCCACGAGCGGGGACCAAGAGACGCAGTATTTC.

The chain has TRBV5-6 and TRBJ2-1, with TRBD1 identical over 7 bases. The J call may not be correct, given that the DNA end is closer to TRBJ2-5. The CDR3 runs to 14 residues. Looked up from germline, CDR1 is SGHDT and CDR2 is YYEEEE. CDR3 nucleotide sequence: TGTGCCAGCAGCTTTGGCAGGGGGTATGAGACCCAGTACTTC. Translating it yields CASSFGRGYETQYF.

Only a few counts were recorded for this clonotype. V gene TRBV19 combines with J gene TRBJ1-4, with 7 nucleotides matching TRBD1. Germline V lookup: CDR1 LNHDA, CDR2 SQIVND (reference sequence). The length of the CDR3 is 17 residues. V was pared by 1 base and J by 10 bases, with 15 bases of the junction left unmatched. CDR3 region: CASSIGQGRGALGKLFF. CDR3 nucleotide sequence: TGTGCCAGTAGTATAGGACAGGGAAGAGGAGCCCTTGGAAAACTGTTTTTT.

This clonotype was found many times. A much larger clone is a single base away; this may be a read error. This chain uses TRBV12-3 or TRBV12-4 with TRBJ2-1, with D uncertain. CDR3 length: 12 residues. V was pared by 7 bases and J by 10 bases, with 14 bases between. CDR3 residues: CASTSASYEQFF. In DNA form, the CDR3 reads TGTGCCAGCACTTCGGCGTCCTACGAGCAGTTCTTC.

This clonotype has only a few counts. The chain has TRBV7-2 and TRBJ2-7; D perhaps matches TRBD2 (5 bases). Germline CDR1 and CDR2: SGHTA and FQGNSA. There are 13 residues in the CDR3. V lost 1 base and J lost 4, with 8 bases in between. This chain's CDR3 is CASSLEVAYEQYF. CDR3 nucleotide sequence: TGTGCCAGCAGCTTAGAGGTAGCGTACGAGCAGTACTTC. The full variable domain, with the rest looked up from reference TRBV7-2 and TRBJ2-7, is GAGVSQSPSNKVTEKGKDVELRCDPISGHTALYWYRQSLGQGLEFLIYFQGNSAPDKSGLPSDRFSAERTGGSVSTLTIQRTQQEDSAVYLCASSLEVAYEQYFGPGTRLTVT.